This T cell receptor beta chain was obtained from a study of cytotoxic CD8 clonotypes in ibrutinib-treated CLL. General study results and limits: In comparison with age-matched healthy donors, baseline clonality was higher and tracked circulating CD8+ T-cell counts. Public clonotypes were uncommon and contracted or stayed stable on treatment.

Some clones are missing from TCRdb's copy, which holds only in-frame ones; the method was immunoSEQ multiplex PCR. The sample lists hundreds of thousands of clones, just under 80% occurring once. Looked up from germline, CDR1 is LNHDA and CDR2 is SQIVND (reference sequence). This CDR3 spans 13 amino acids. J was trimmed by 5 bases and V by 5 bases; bases with no gene match: 3. A word on this clone: Its antigen is not identified.

The chain couples TRBV19 to TRBJ2-1; TRBD1 matches 7 bases. Sample: PBMCs, taken after 12 months of ibrutinib treatment. This TCR was recovered from a human donor with chronic lymphocytic leukemia. Written as DNA, the CDR3 is TGTGCCAGTAGTCGGGACAGTAACAATGAGCAGTTCTTC. Protein sequence: CASSRDSNNEQFF.